These T cell receptor beta chains were read from a single sample in a study of blood T cell repertoires in COVID-19. Profiling relied on immunoSEQ multiplex PCR, and the TCRdb table lists in-frame clones only, not all of them. The table lists tens of thousands of clones, roughly four fifths of them singletons. Sequencing input: peripheral blood. Source of these receptors: a woman aged 45 to 65 with active or convalescent COVID-19. Both conserved end residues are part of each CDR3. Each record gives: CDR3 DNA, CDR3 protein, V gene, J gene, clone size, D gene. A D gene is named only where the DNA matches it firmly. Only part of the rows carry a size: once, few, many, or a class if the clone is expanded.

cdr3_nt: TGTGCCAGCAGTTTGGGGCAGAACACTGAAGCTTTCTTT
cdr3_aa: CASSLGQNTEAFF
v_call: TRBV27
j_call: TRBJ1-1
clone_size: few
d_call: -

cdr3_nt: TGTGCCATCAGTGGGGCGGATACGCAGTATTTT
cdr3_aa: CAISGADTQYF
v_call: TRBV10-3
j_call: TRBJ2-3
clone_size: -
d_call: -

cdr3_nt: TGTGCCAGTAGTATCGGGACTAACAATGAGCAGTTCTTC
cdr3_aa: CASSIGTNNEQFF
v_call: TRBV19
j_call: TRBJ2-1
clone_size: -
d_call: TRBD2

cdr3_nt: TGTGCCAGCCGACAGGGGGCCGGTGGGGGCACTGAAGCTTTCTTT
cdr3_aa: CASRQGAGGGTEAFF
v_call: TRBV6-5
j_call: TRBJ1-1
clone_size: -
d_call: TRBD1

cdr3_nt: TGTGCCAGCAGGCGGCTAGCGGCCTACAATGAGCAGTTCTTC
cdr3_aa: CASRRLAAYNEQFF
v_call: TRBV27
j_call: TRBJ2-1
clone_size: -
d_call: TRBD2

cdr3_nt: TGTGCCAGCAGTGACTCACTTCGGGGTCACGGGTATGGTGAAAAACTGTTTTTT
cdr3_aa: CASSDSLRGHGYGEKLFF
v_call: TRBV25-1
j_call: TRBJ1-4
clone_size: -
d_call: -

cdr3_nt: TGTGCCAGCAGTCGGGACAGAGCTAACTATGGCTACACCTTC
cdr3_aa: CASSRDRANYGYTF
v_call: TRBV28
j_call: TRBJ1-2
clone_size: -
d_call: TRBD1

cdr3_nt: TGTGCCAGCAGGGTAAACAGGGGGCGCAGCTATGGCTACACCTTC
cdr3_aa: CASRVNRGRSYGYTF
v_call: TRBV27
j_call: TRBJ1-2
clone_size: -
d_call: TRBD1

cdr3_nt: TGTGCCACCAGTTCCGGGAACACCATATATTTT
cdr3_aa: CATSSGNTIYF
v_call: TRBV24-1
j_call: TRBJ1-3
clone_size: -
d_call: -

cdr3_nt: TGTGCCACGCAGCCATGCCGGGACAGGGGTTACGAGCAGTACTTC
cdr3_aa: CATQPCRDRGYEQYF
v_call: TRBV24-1
j_call: TRBJ2-7
clone_size: -
d_call: TRBD1

cdr3_nt: TGTGCCAGCAGTCGGACAGGGGATAATTCACCCCTCCACTTT
cdr3_aa: CASSRTGDNSPLHF
v_call: TRBV6-2/TRBV6-3
j_call: TRBJ1-6
clone_size: -
d_call: TRBD1

cdr3_nt: TGTGCCAGCAGTCGAGGGGGTGAGCAGTTCTTC
cdr3_aa: CASSRGGEQFF
v_call: TRBV12-3/TRBV12-4
j_call: TRBJ2-1
clone_size: -
d_call: -

cdr3_nt: TGTGCCAGCAGCAGGGGGCGGCAGAACACTGAAGCTTTCTTT
cdr3_aa: CASSRGRQNTEAFF
v_call: TRBV9
j_call: TRBJ1-1
clone_size: -
d_call: TRBD1

cdr3_nt: TGTGCCAGCAGCCCCCAGGTTCCCGGGGAGCTGTTTTTT
cdr3_aa: CASSPQVPGELFF
v_call: TRBV7-3
j_call: TRBJ2-2
clone_size: few
d_call: -

cdr3_nt: TGCGCCAGCAGCTTGGGGGACTTCCAAGAGACCCAGTACTTC
cdr3_aa: CASSLGDFQETQYF
v_call: TRBV5-1
j_call: TRBJ2-5
clone_size: -
d_call: -

cdr3_nt: TGTGCCAGCAGCCAACAGGGGGCAGGGGGAAAACTGTTTTTT
cdr3_aa: CASSQQGAGGKLFF
v_call: TRBV3-1/TRBV3-2
j_call: TRBJ1-4
clone_size: once
d_call: TRBD1

cdr3_nt: TGTGCCAGCAGCCGAGGACAGGGAAGGCCCAAAAACATTCAGTACTTC
cdr3_aa: CASSRGQGRPKNIQYF
v_call: TRBV11-3
j_call: TRBJ2-4
clone_size: few
d_call: TRBD1

cdr3_nt: TGTGCCTGGAACAAACCGAGGTCTGGAAACACCATATATTTT
cdr3_aa: CAWNKPRSGNTIYF
v_call: TRBV30
j_call: TRBJ1-3
clone_size: once
d_call: -

cdr3_nt: TGTGCCAGCAGCCCCGGACTAGCGGCCTCCGTAAAGCAGTACTTC
cdr3_aa: CASSPGLAASVKQYF
v_call: TRBV3-1/TRBV3-2
j_call: TRBJ2-7
clone_size: -
d_call: TRBD2

cdr3_nt: TGTGCCAGCAGCGTAGCCCTAGCGGTATACAATGAGCAGTTCTTC
cdr3_aa: CASSVALAVYNEQFF
v_call: TRBV9
j_call: TRBJ2-1
clone_size: -
d_call: TRBD2

cdr3_nt: TGTGCCTGGAGTGTCCCAGGGACTCCTGGAAACACCATATATTTT
cdr3_aa: CAWSVPGTPGNTIYF
v_call: TRBV30
j_call: TRBJ1-3
clone_size: -
d_call: -

cdr3_nt: TGTGCCTGGGGCACAGGGGCCTACAATGAGCAGTTCTTC
cdr3_aa: CAWGTGAYNEQFF
v_call: TRBV30
j_call: TRBJ2-1
clone_size: once
d_call: TRBD1

cdr3_nt: TGTGCCAGCAGCAGGGACAGCTCCTACGAGCAGTACTTC
cdr3_aa: CASSRDSSYEQYF
v_call: TRBV7-9
j_call: TRBJ2-7
clone_size: -
d_call: TRBD1

cdr3_nt: TGTGCCAGCAGCTTAGCACCAGGGGGCATGAACACTGAAGCTTTCTTT
cdr3_aa: CASSLAPGGMNTEAFF
v_call: TRBV7-6
j_call: TRBJ1-1
clone_size: -
d_call: TRBD1

cdr3_nt: TGTGCCAGCTCAAAATGGGGCGAAGGGCAAGAGACCCAGTACTTC
cdr3_aa: CASSKWGEGQETQYF
v_call: TRBV18
j_call: TRBJ2-5
clone_size: -
d_call: -

cdr3_nt: TGCGCCAGCAGCTTGGCATGGCGGGGACAGGGGGCCGTGAATGAGCAGTTCTTC
cdr3_aa: CASSLAWRGQGAVNEQFF
v_call: TRBV5-1
j_call: TRBJ2-1
clone_size: -
d_call: TRBD1

cdr3_nt: TGCGCCAGCAGCTTGGGAGGGGGCGCAAACACTGAAGCTTTCTTT
cdr3_aa: CASSLGGGANTEAFF
v_call: TRBV5-1
j_call: TRBJ1-1
clone_size: -
d_call: TRBD1

cdr3_nt: TGTGCCAGCAGCTCTCGGACAGGGGTAATTAACTATGGCTACACCTTC
cdr3_aa: CASSSRTGVINYGYTF
v_call: TRBV7-9
j_call: TRBJ1-2
clone_size: -
d_call: TRBD1

cdr3_nt: TGTGCCAGCAGTTTATCAGGGCGGGCTGGCTACACCTTC
cdr3_aa: CASSLSGRAGYTF
v_call: TRBV27
j_call: TRBJ1-2
clone_size: -
d_call: -

cdr3_nt: TGTGCCAGCAGCCCAGATGCGGAGACTGAAGCTTTCTTT
cdr3_aa: CASSPDAETEAFF
v_call: TRBV5-5
j_call: TRBJ1-1
clone_size: -
d_call: -

cdr3_nt: TGCGCCAGCGCCCTGGCTTGGGCCAACGTCCTGACTTTC
cdr3_aa: CASALAWANVLTF
v_call: TRBV5-1
j_call: TRBJ2-6
clone_size: -
d_call: -

cdr3_nt: TGCAGCGTTGTTTTCGACAAGTCCTATGGCTACACCTTC
cdr3_aa: CSVVFDKSYGYTF
v_call: TRBV29-1
j_call: TRBJ1-2
clone_size: once
d_call: -

cdr3_nt: TGCGCCAGCAGCTTGGGGGGCAGCAATCAGCCCCAGCATTTT
cdr3_aa: CASSLGGSNQPQHF
v_call: TRBV5-1
j_call: TRBJ1-5
clone_size: -
d_call: -

cdr3_nt: TGTGCCAGCAACGACGGGGCGGAGGGGGAGACCCAGTACTTC
cdr3_aa: CASNDGAEGETQYF
v_call: TRBV9
j_call: TRBJ2-5
clone_size: -
d_call: -

cdr3_nt: TGTGCCAGCAGCGACGACAGCTATGGCTACACCTTC
cdr3_aa: CASSDDSYGYTF
v_call: TRBV2
j_call: TRBJ1-2
clone_size: few
d_call: -